This T cell receptor beta chain was profiled in a study of T cells in Graves' hyperthyroidism and ophthalmopathy. Findings and caveats of the study: The model identified upcoming ophthalmopathy a median around 7.1 months ahead of onset. A model of 13 V-J pairs discriminated ophthalmopathy from stable hyperthyroidism.

Amplification targeted TCR beta CDR3 regions from RNA transcripts. Researchers ran a first-round RT-PCR on the TCR CDR3 using the HTBI primer set. Each CDR3 protein gets one entry after TCRdb re-called the multiplex PCR reads with MiXCR. The sample yields hundreds of thousands of distinct CDR3 sequences, 45% seen once. After removal of 4 bases from V and 3 bases from J, the junction contained 6 bases not matched to a gene. Germline CDR1 is SGHKS and CDR2 is YYEKEE (reference sequence). This CDR3 spans 15 amino acids. This clonotype was seen a few times. Antigen specificity is unknown. Diagnoses were established using clinical symptoms, serum thyroxine and TRAb, thyroid ultrasound and orbital computed tomography.

The chain has TRBV5-5 and TRBJ1-5; 8 nucleotides align to TRBD1. Sequencing used peripheral blood or thyroid tissue (not recorded which). This clonotype was obtained from an adult man with Graves' disease, either hyperthyroidism or ophthalmopathy (not recorded which). The DNA for the CDR3 is TGTGCCAGCAGCCAAGGACAGGGACCCAATCAGCCCCAGCATTTT. It specifies CASSQGQGPNQPQHF.